This passage covers 17 T cell receptor beta chains from one sample sequenced in a study of blood T cell repertoires in COVID-19. Repertoires were generated with immunoSEQ multiplex PCR, while TCRdb's copy carries only in-frame clones and drops some. The table includes about 100,000 clones, 70% to 80% detected once. The specimen sequenced was peripheral blood. Receptor source: a man between 70 and 80 years old with active or convalescent COVID-19.

This clone was seen more than once but under ten times. V gene TRBV2 combines with J gene TRBJ1-1; tentative D call: TRBD1 (6 bases). Trimming stripped 6 bases from V and 1 base from J, with 12 bases between. This CDR3 is built from 14 residues. Germline-derived CDR1 and CDR2 are SNHLY and FYNNEI. CDR3 loop: CASRRGEGNTEAFF. In DNA, the CDR3 is TGTGCCAGCAGGAGGGGGGAGGGGAACACTGAAGCTTTCTTT.

The rearrangement joins TRBV5-1 to TRBJ2-5; TRBD2 agrees at 9 bases. The V gene's germline CDR1 is SGHRS and CDR2 YFSETQ. CDR3 length: 16 residues. J lost 7 bases, V lost 4 bases, and 14 bases had no gene match. The CDR3 coding sequence is TGCGCCAGCAGCCAATCCTCAGCGGGAGGAAGGGGGACCCAGTACTTC. Translated: CASSQSSAGGRGTQYF.

The chain has TRBV5-1 and TRBJ2-7; TRBD1 matches 9 bases. In germline, CDR1 is SGHRS, CDR2 YFSETQ. CDR3 length equals 14 residues. Germline trimming cut 0 bases from V and 3 bases from J; bases unmatched to any gene: 1. The CDR3 nucleotides are TGCGCCAGCAGCTTGGCGACAGGGGGCTACGAGCAGTACTTC. Translating gives CASSLATGGYEQYF.

This chain connects TRBV2 to TRBJ2-5, with 7 bases fitting TRBD1. The junction had 5 bases not matched to a gene; V was cut back by 6 bases and J by 1 base. Germline loops: CDR1 SNHLY, CDR2 FYNNEI. This CDR3 contains 14 residues. DNA of the CDR3: TGTGCCAGCAGACGAACAGGGGCCCAAGAGACCCAGTACTTC. This translates into CASRRTGAQETQYF.

V usage is TRBV6-5 and J usage is TRBJ2-5; 9 bases are a match to TRBD1. Germline values: CDR1 MNHEY, CDR2 SVGAGI. The ends lost 0 bases at V and 4 bases at J; junction bases unmatched: 3. There are 15 residues in the CDR3. The CDR3 is CASSYSQDRGETQYF. As DNA, the CDR3 is TGTGCCAGCAGTTACTCGCAGGACAGGGGAGAGACCCAGTACTTC.

This clone was picked up a small number of times. The V call is TRBV7-3, the J call TRBJ1-5, with 7 bases aligning to TRBD1. This CDR3 has 13 residues. Germline assignment: CDR1 SGHTA and CDR2 FQGTGA. V was clipped by 4 bases and J by 8 bases; unmatched bases: 5. The CDR3 spells CASSSGQEKPQHF. The DNA of the CDR3 is TGTGCCAGCAGCTCAGGACAGGAAAAGCCCCAGCATTTT.

The chain employs TRBV3-1 (or the pseudogene TRBV3-2) and TRBJ1-1, with 9 bases lining up with TRBD1. This CDR3 is 17 amino acids long. Germline CDR1 LGHDT, CDR2 YNNKEL (reference sequence). V trimming: 6 bases; J trimming: 3 bases; junction bases outside the gene matches: 14. DNA of the CDR3: TGTGCCAGCAGTCATAATCCGGGACAGGGAATAGACACTGAAGCTTTCTTT. Translating it yields CASSHNPGQGIDTEAFF.

The chain combines TRBV6-1 with TRBJ1-2; 11 bases align to TRBD1. Trimming took 5 bases from V and 0 from J; bases not matched to a gene: 5. CDR3 length equals 16 residues. CDR1 and CDR2 (germline): MNHNS, SASEGT. The CDR3 loop is CASSKGTGGSNYGYTF. CDR3 DNA: TGTGCCAGCAGTAAAGGGACAGGGGGTTCTAACTATGGCTACACCTTC.

CDR3 DNA: TGTGCCAGTAGTCTTCACTCCGGGACACGATCTGGGGCCAACGTCCTGACTTTC. Its translation: CASSLHSGTRSGANVLTF. The V call is TRBV19, the J call TRBJ2-6; perhaps TRBD1 as D (6 bases). The CDR3 has 18 amino acids. The V gene's germline CDR1 is LNHDA and CDR2 SQIVND (reference sequence). V was shortened by 5 bases and J by 1 base, with 18 bases between the two germline ends.

The rearrangement joins TRBV9 to TRBJ2-3, with TRBD2 matching 12 bases. V was clipped by 4 bases and J by 4 bases; unmatched bases: 4. In germline, CDR1 is SGDLS, CDR2 YYNGEE. The length of the CDR3 is 15 residues. CDR3 residues: CASSPRLAGADTQYF. CDR3 in DNA: TGTGCCAGCAGCCCAAGACTAGCGGGGGCAGATACGCAGTATTTT.

Turning to this clone: One end of the junction is discordant with germline, which a read error may explain. This rearrangement joins TRBV3-1 (or the pseudogene TRBV3-2) to TRBJ1-4, with D possibly being TRBD1 (5 bases). Germline CDR1 LGHDT, CDR2 YNNKEL (reference sequence). The CDR3 contains 15 residues. The CDR3 sequence: CASSQRQLAKEKLFF. For the CDR3, the DNA is TGTGCCAGCAGCCAGCGACAGCTGGCTAAGGAAAAACTGTTTTTT.

The CDR3 region is CASSFGDRTNEKLFF. Written as DNA, the CDR3 is TGTGCCAGCAGCTTCGGGGATAGGACTAATGAAAAACTGTTTTTT. This chain links TRBV11-2 with TRBJ1-4; D is unresolved. CDR3 length: 15 amino acids. Trimming took 3 bases from V and 2 from J, leaving 10 bases between them. Germline values: CDR1 SGHAT, CDR2 FQNNGV.

The J gene is TRBJ2-7, the V gene TRBV2; 7 nucleotides align to TRBD2. The CDR3 length is 14 residues. Germline assignment: CDR1 SNHLY and CDR2 FYNNEI. The ends lost 7 bases at V and 5 bases at J; junction bases unmatched: 11. CDR3 region: CASMGGTSEHEQYF. CDR3 nucleotides: TGTGCCAGCATGGGAGGGACTTCCGAGCACGAGCAGTACTTC.

The chain couples TRBV5-1 to TRBJ1-2; 7 bases align to TRBD1. J lost 4 bases, V lost 1 base, and 1 base had no gene match. Looked up from germline, CDR1 is SGHRS and CDR2 is YFSETQ. The CDR3 covers 13 residues. This chain's CDR3 is CASSLNRGYGYTF. CDR3 DNA sequence: TGCGCCAGCAGCTTGAACAGGGGCTATGGCTACACCTTC. Supplemented by reference TRBV5-1 and TRBJ1-2, the full variable domain reads KAGVTQTPRYLIKTRGQQVTLSCSPISGHRSVSWYQQTPGQGLQFLFEYFSETQRNKGNFPGRFSGRQFSNSRSEMNVSTLELGDSALYLCASSLNRGYGYTFGSGTRLTVV.

The gene calls are TRBV12-5 and TRBJ1-1, with TRBD1 identical over 7 bases. From germline, CDR1 is LGHNT and CDR2 FRNRAP. The length of the CDR3 is 16 residues. Unmatched junction bases numbered 7, after V lost 1 base and J lost 2 bases. CDR3 in DNA: TGTGCTAGTGGTTTGGGGGACAGACTTTTTAACACTGAAGCTTTCTTT. Its translation: CASGLGDRLFNTEAFF.

The V and J genes are TRBV18 and TRBJ2-7; D is undetermined. Trimming stripped 0 bases from V and 4 bases from J, with 10 bases between. Germline assignment: CDR1 KGHSH and CDR2 LQKENI. The CDR3 is 14 amino acids. In DNA, the CDR3 is TGTGCCAGCTCACCACCCGGAGATTCTTACGAGCAGTACTTC. This encodes CASSPPGDSYEQYF.

The chain links TRBV30 to TRBJ2-3; tentative D call: TRBD1 (6 bases). V was trimmed by 3 bases and J by 0 bases, leaving 13 bases between them. CDR3 length: 15 residues. The germline gives CDR1 GTSNPN, CDR2 SVGIG (reference sequence). DNA of the CDR3: TGTGCCTGGAGGTTTCAGGGGCTTAGCACAGATACGCAGTATTTT. It encodes CAWRFQGLSTDTQYF.